A single sample gave rise to the 3 T cell receptor beta chains below, sequenced in a study of HIV-infected patients and healthy controls. No cell fractionation was done, so the repertoire covers all unsorted peripheral blood T cells. Reverse transcription used around 540 ng RNA and constant-region primers for alpha and beta. Alpha and beta chain libraries were made separately by chain-specific third strand synthesis with multiplexing indices. TCRdb used MiXCR to reprocess the 5' RACE reads, holding one entry per CDR3 protein. The table has around 4,800 distinct CDR3 sequences, less than 9.5% seen once. This specimen consisted of blood, obtained before antiretroviral therapy. The origin of the receptors is an adult with HIV infection.

By sample share, this clonotype is medium-sized. The chain links TRBV7-3 to TRBJ2-1, with a possible D match to TRBD1 (7 bases). The germline V gene has CDR1 SGHTA and CDR2 FQGTGA. Trimming took 5 bases from V and 4 from J, leaving 12 bases between them. The CDR3 totals 14 residues. The chain's CDR3 is CASSPGGLYNEQFF. The CDR3 DNA is TGTGCCAGCAGCCCAGGGGGACTTTACAATGAGCAGTTCTTC.

This clonotype came up many times. The chain links TRBV30 to TRBJ2-5, with D maybe TRBD2 (6 bases). Germline lookup yields CDR1 GTSNPN and CDR2 SVGIG (reference sequence). The CDR3 is made up of 13 amino acids. V was trimmed by 3 bases and J by 4 bases, leaving 12 bases between them. This CDR3 reads CAWRPTSSETQYF. The CDR3, as DNA: TGTGCCTGGAGGCCTACTAGCTCAGAGACCCAGTACTTC.

This clonotype is medium-sized. The V gene is TRBV4-2, the J gene TRBJ2-1; 9 bases align to TRBD2. The CDR3 is 17 residues long. Germline CDR1 is LGHNA and CDR2 is YNFKEQ. Trimming cost V 1 base and J 5 bases; bases outside gene matches: 9. DNA for the CDR3: TGTGCCAGCAGCCAAGGAGGTAGCGGGGGAGGGAACAATGAGCAGTTCTTC. This codes for CASSQGGSGGGNNEQFF.